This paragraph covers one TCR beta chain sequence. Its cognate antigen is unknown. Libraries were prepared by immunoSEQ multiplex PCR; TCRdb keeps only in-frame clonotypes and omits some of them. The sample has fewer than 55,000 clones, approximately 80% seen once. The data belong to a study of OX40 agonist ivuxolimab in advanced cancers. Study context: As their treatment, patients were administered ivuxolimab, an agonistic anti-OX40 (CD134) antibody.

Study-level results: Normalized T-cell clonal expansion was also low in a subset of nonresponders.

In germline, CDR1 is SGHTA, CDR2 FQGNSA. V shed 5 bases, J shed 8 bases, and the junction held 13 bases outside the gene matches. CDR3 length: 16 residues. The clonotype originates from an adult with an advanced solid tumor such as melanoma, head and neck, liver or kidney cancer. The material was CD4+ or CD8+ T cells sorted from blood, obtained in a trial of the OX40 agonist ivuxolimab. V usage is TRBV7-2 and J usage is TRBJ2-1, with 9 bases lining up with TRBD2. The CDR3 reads CASSPDAGGRFHEQFF. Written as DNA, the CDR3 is TGTGCCAGCAGCCCGGATGCGGGGGGGCGTTTTCATGAGCAGTTCTTC.